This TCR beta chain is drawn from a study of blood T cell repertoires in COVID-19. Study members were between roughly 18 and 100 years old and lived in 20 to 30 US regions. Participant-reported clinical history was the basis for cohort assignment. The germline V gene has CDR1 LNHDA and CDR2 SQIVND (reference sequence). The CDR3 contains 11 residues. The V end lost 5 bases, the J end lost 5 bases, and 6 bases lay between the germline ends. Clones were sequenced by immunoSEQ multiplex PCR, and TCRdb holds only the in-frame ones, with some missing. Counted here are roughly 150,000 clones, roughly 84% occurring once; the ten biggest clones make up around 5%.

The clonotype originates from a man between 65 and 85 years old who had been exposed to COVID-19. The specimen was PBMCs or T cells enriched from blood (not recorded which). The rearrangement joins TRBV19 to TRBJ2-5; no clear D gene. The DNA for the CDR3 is TGTGCCAGTAGTTTCAGGGAGACCCAGTACTTC. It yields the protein CASSFRETQYF. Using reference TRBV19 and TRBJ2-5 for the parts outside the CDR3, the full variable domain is DGGITQSPKYLFRKEGQNVTLSCEQNLNHDAMYWYRQDPGQGLRLIYYSQIVNDFQKGDIAEGYSVSREKKESFPLTVTSAQKNPTAFYLCASSFRETQYFGPGTRLLVL.